What follows is one T cell receptor (beta chain) and its context. The junction had 6 bases not matched to a gene; V was cut back by 2 bases and J by 4 bases. Germline lookup yields CDR1 MNHEY and CDR2 SMNVEV (reference sequence). This CDR3 spans 17 amino acids. A J-beta primer mix and a sample-barcoded 5' primer were used in a second PCR of about 6 to 12 cycles. TCRdb processed the 5' RACE reads anew with MiXCR; each CDR3 protein has one entry. The sample yields approximately 800,000 distinct CDR3 sequences, under 80% seen once. The source of the sample is a study of blood T cells in healthy people across ages.

The chain carries TRBV27 and TRBJ1-6; TRBD1 agrees at 9 bases. The specimen was blood. The TCR sequence derives from a man aged 25-40 years in good health. CDR3 amino acids: CASSLLWDRVYNSPLHF. Written as DNA, the CDR3 is TGTGCCAGCAGTTTACTTTGGGACAGGGTGTATAATTCACCCCTCCACTTT.